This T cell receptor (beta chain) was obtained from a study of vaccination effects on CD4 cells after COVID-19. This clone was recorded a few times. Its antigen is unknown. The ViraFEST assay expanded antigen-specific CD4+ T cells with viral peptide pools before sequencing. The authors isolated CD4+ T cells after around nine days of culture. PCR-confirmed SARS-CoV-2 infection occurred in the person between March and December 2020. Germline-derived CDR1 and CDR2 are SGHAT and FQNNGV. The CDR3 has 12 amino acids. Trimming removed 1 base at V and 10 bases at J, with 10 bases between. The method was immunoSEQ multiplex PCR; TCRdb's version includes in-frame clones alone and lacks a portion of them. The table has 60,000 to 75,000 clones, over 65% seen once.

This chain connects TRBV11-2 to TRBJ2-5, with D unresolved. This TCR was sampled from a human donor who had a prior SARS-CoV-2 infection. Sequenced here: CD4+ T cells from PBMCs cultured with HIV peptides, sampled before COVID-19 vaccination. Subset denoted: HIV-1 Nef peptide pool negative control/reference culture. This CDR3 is CASSLGGSYQYF. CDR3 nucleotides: TGTGCCAGCAGCTTAGGGGGAAGTTACCAGTACTTC.